Listed below are T cell receptor beta chains from one sample, sequenced in a study of lymphopenia after photon versus proton radiotherapy. The assay was immunoSEQ multiplex PCR, and TCRdb's table has in-frame clones only and misses some. This table holds 3,500 to 4,500 clones, about three quarters found once. This specimen was peripheral blood, taken from a patient treated with proton-based radiotherapy. Every receptor here comes from a man older than 75 with esophageal cancer. CDR3s include the opening cysteine and the closing phenylalanine or tryptophan. A D gene is named only where the DNA matches it firmly.

D | V | CDR3
TRBD2 | TRBV5-1 | CASSLEAGGSYEQYF
NA | TRBV19 | CASSIGAFIPYEQYF
NA | TRBV7-9 | CASSLETQYF
NA | TRBV7-3 | CASSLYGANNEQFF
NA | TRBV14 | CASSQVRSGHNEQFF
NA | TRBV6-5 | CASRGSGTGTDTQYF
TRBD1 | TRBV29-1 | CSVAGQGIRETQYF
NA | TRBV27 | CASGLGETQYF
NA | TRBV25-1 | CASSEYLGTEAFF
NA | TRBV11-2 | CASSLDTIRGPFNYGYTF
NA | TRBV5-1 | CASSPVGSLTEAFF
NA | TRBV6-1 | CASSEAKRQYNEQFF
NA | TRBV10-3 | CAISAVGELNSPLHF
TRBD1 | TRBV7-2 | CASSLVDRDPTPHF